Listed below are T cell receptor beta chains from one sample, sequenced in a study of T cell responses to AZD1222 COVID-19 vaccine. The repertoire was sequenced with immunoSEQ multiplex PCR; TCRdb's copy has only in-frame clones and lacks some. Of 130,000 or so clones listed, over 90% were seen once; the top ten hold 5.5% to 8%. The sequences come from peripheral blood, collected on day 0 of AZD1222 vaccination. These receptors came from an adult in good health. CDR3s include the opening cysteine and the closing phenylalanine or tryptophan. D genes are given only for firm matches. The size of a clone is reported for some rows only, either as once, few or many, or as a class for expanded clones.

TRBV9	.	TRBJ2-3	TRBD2	CASGKGGSGTGDTQYF	TGTGCCAGCGGAAAGGGGGGTAGCGGGACTGGTGATACGCAGTATTTT
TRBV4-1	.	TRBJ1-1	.	CASSQRDLAGVRDTEAFF	TGCGCCAGCAGCCAAAGAGACCTGGCAGGGGTCCGGGACACTGAAGCTTTCTTT
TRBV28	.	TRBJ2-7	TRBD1	CASSRTGPYEQYF	TGTGCCAGCAGTCGGACAGGGCCCTACGAGCAGTACTTC
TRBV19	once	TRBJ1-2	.	CASTPRGGNGYTF	TGTGCCAGTACCCCACGGGGGGGCAATGGCTACACCTTC
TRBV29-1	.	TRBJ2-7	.	CSGRDSAYEQYF	TGCAGCGGGCGGGACTCCGCCTACGAGCAGTACTTC
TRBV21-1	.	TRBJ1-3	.	CASSRTVFSGNTIYF	TGTGCCAGCAGCAGGACAGTTTTCTCTGGAAACACCATATATTTT
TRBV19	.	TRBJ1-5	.	CASSIGYTRVNSNQPQHF	TGTGCCAGTAGTATTGGGTATACAAGGGTAAATAGCAATCAGCCCCAGCATTTT
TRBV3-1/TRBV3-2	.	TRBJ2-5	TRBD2	CASRLLAGWQETQYF	TGTGCCAGCAGGCTCCTAGCGGGATGGCAAGAGACCCAGTACTTC
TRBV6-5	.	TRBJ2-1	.	CASSYRGPNEQFF	TGTGCCAGCAGTTACAGGGGCCCCAATGAGCAGTTCTTC
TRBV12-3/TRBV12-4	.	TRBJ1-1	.	CASRGVDTEAFF	TGTGCCAGCAGGGGGGTCGACACTGAAGCTTTCTTT
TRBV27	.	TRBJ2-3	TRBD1	CASSAGTGSHTQYF	TGTGCCAGCAGTGCCGGGACAGGGTCCCATACGCAGTATTTT
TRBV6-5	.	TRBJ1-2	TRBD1	CASSRGQGPYGYTF	TGTGCCAGCAGCCGGGGACAGGGACCGTATGGCTACACCTTC
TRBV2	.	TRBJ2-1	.	CASIGSEYSYNEQFF	TGTGCCAGCATAGGATCGGAGTACTCCTACAATGAGCAGTTCTTC
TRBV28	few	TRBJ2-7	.	CASSSYYEQYF	TGTGCCAGCAGCTCATACTACGAGCAGTACTTC
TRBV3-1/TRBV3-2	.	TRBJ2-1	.	CASSQEGTGLALEEQFF	TGTGCCAGCAGCCAAGAAGGTACGGGTCTCGCCCTGGAGGAGCAGTTCTTC
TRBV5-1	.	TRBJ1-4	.	CASSSRGGRDEKLFF	TGCGCCAGCAGCTCCCGGGGAGGGCGGGATGAAAAACTGTTTTTT
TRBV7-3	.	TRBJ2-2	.	CASSFTGIDTGELFF	TGTGCCAGCAGCTTTACAGGGATTGACACCGGGGAGCTGTTTTTT
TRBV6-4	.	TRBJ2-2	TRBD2	CASSELAGNTGELFF	TGTGCCAGCAGTGAACTAGCGGGCAACACCGGGGAGCTGTTTTTT
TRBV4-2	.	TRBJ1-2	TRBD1	CASSHKIDQGAGYTF	TGTGCCAGCAGCCACAAGATTGACCAGGGGGCTGGCTACACCTTC
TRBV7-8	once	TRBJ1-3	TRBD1	CASSLARTGLGNTIYF	TGTGCCAGCAGCTTAGCCCGGACAGGCTTGGGAAACACCATATATTTT
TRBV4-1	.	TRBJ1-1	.	CASSQNRGEAFF	TGCGCCAGCAGCCAGAACCGCGGTGAAGCTTTCTTT
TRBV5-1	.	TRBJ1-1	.	CASSPRGANTEAFF	TGCGCCAGCAGCCCCAGGGGCGCGAACACTGAAGCTTTCTTT
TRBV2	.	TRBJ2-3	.	CASSDLALTQYF	TGTGCCAGCAGTGATTTGGCCCTTACGCAGTATTTT
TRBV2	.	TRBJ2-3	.	CASTRSTDTQYF	TGTGCCAGCACGAGGAGCACAGATACGCAGTATTTT
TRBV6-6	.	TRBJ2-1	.	CASSYPGAVPYNEQFF	TGTGCCAGCAGTTACCCCGGGGCGGTTCCCTACAATGAGCAGTTCTTC
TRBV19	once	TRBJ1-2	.	CASATWGGGYTF	TGTGCCAGCGCGACTTGGGGAGGGGGCTACACCTTC
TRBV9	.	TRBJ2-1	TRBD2	CASSVSGGVGNEQFF	TGTGCCAGCAGCGTATCGGGAGGGGTAGGTAATGAGCAGTTCTTC
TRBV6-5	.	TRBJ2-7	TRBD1	CASSYSGTGSYEQYF	TGTGCCAGCAGTTACTCAGGGACAGGGTCCTACGAGCAGTACTTC
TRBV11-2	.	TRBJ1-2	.	CASSRNGPGTGYTF	TGTGCCAGCAGCCGAAACGGCCCGGGGACGGGCTACACCTTC
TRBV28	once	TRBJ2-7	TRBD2	CASSLLAGVGEQYF	TGTGCCAGCAGTTTACTAGCGGGAGTCGGCGAGCAGTACTTC
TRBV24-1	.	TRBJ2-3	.	CATSGPSRAPSLSTQYF	TGTGCCACCAGTGGCCCCAGCCGGGCCCCCTCTTTATCTACGCAGTATTTT
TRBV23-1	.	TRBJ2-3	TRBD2	CASIHLAGGRTDTQYF	TGCGCCAGCATCCACCTAGCGGGAGGAAGGACAGATACGCAGTATTTT
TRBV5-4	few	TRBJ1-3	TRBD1	CASSLTGGFGGNTIYF	TGTGCCAGCAGCTTAACAGGGGGCTTCGGTGGAAACACCATATATTTT
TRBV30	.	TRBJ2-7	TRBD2	CAWSTSGADYEQYF	TGTGCCTGGAGTACTAGCGGAGCGGACTACGAGCAGTACTTC
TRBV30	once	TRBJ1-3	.	CAWSVASGNTIYF	TGTGCCTGGAGTGTAGCCTCTGGAAACACCATATATTTT
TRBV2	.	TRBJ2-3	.	CASSEDVATDTQYF	TGTGCCAGCAGTGAAGATGTGGCAACAGATACGCAGTATTTT
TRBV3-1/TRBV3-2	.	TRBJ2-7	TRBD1	CASSPGQGADEQYF	TGTGCCAGCAGCCCTGGACAGGGAGCCGACGAGCAGTACTTC
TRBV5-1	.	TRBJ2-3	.	CASSLVPLTDTQYF	TGCGCCAGCAGCTTGGTACCACTCACAGATACGCAGTATTTT
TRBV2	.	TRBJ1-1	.	CASSEEFPNTEAFF	TGTGCCAGCAGTGAAGAATTTCCGAACACTGAAGCTTTCTTT
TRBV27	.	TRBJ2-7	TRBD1	CASSRKGFGTGSFEQYF	TGTGCCAGCAGCCGTAAGGGGTTCGGGACAGGATCGTTCGAGCAGTACTTC
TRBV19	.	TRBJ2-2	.	CASSIVSGDPNTGELFF	TGTGCCAGTAGTATAGTTTCAGGGGACCCGAACACCGGGGAGCTGTTTTTT
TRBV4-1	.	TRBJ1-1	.	CASSSWGNTEAFF	TGCGCCAGCAGCAGTTGGGGAAACACTGAAGCTTTCTTT
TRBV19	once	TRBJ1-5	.	CASSWGLNQPQHF	TGTGCCAGTAGTTGGGGGCTGAATCAGCCCCAGCATTTT
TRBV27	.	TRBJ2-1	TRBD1	CASSLPGQGASEQFF	TGTGCCAGCAGTCTTCCGGGACAGGGGGCGAGTGAGCAGTTCTTC
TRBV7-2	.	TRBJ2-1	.	CASRGGGPPNEQFF	TGTGCCAGCAGAGGGGGAGGGCCCCCCAATGAGCAGTTCTTC
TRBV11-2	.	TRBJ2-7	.	CASSLDRATAGLEQYF	TGTGCCAGCAGCTTAGATCGGGCCACGGCGGGCTTAGAGCAGTACTTC
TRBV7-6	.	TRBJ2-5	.	CASSYPDSGQETQYF	TGTGCCAGCAGCTACCCGGACAGCGGTCAAGAGACCCAGTACTTC
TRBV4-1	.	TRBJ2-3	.	CASSQDELIDPKDTQYF	TGCGCCAGCAGCCAAGATGAGCTGATCGACCCGAAGGATACGCAGTATTTT
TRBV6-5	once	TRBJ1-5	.	CASSYTGDLNQPQHF	TGTGCCAGCAGTTATACGGGGGACCTCAATCAGCCCCAGCATTTT
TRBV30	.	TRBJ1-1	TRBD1	CAWSQDRPNTEAFF	TGTGCCTGGAGTCAGGACAGGCCGAACACTGAAGCTTTCTTT
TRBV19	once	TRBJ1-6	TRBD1	CASSILSRGDSPLHF	TGTGCCAGTAGTATTCTCTCCAGGGGGGATTCACCCCTCCACTTT
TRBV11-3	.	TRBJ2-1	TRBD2	CASSQTSGKYNEQFF	TGTGCCAGCAGCCAGACTAGCGGGAAATACAATGAGCAGTTCTTC
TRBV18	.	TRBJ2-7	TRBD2	CASSPLTTSGRRGEQYF	TGTGCCAGCTCACCACTCACGACTAGCGGGAGAAGAGGCGAGCAGTACTTC
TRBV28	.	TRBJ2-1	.	CASPGPMSSYNEQFF	TGTGCCAGTCCGGGACCGATGAGCTCCTACAATGAGCAGTTCTTC
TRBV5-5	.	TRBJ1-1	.	CASSLGSGVAEAFF	TGTGCCAGCAGCTTGGGGTCGGGGGTGGCTGAAGCTTTCTTT
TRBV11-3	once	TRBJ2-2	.	CASSPAPANTGELFF	TGTGCCAGCAGCCCAGCCCCGGCGAACACCGGGGAGCTGTTTTTT
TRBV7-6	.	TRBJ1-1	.	CASSSTTTGYTEAFF	TGTGCCAGCAGCTCCACAACTACAGGGTACACTGAAGCTTTCTTT
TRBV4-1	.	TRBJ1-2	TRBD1	CASSSDRALGYTF	TGCGCCAGCAGCTCGGACAGGGCGCTTGGCTACACCTTC
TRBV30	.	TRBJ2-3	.	CAWRLHDTDTDTQYF	TGTGCCTGGAGACTCCACGACACCGACACAGATACGCAGTATTTT
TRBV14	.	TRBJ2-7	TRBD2	CASSNGGRPSYEQYF	TGTGCCAGCAGCAATGGCGGGAGGCCTTCCTACGAGCAGTACTTC